Below, one T cell receptor beta chain is given with its context. For each subset, genomic DNA was distributed in equal portions over several immunoSEQ plates. The method was immunoSEQ multiplex PCR; TCRdb's version includes in-frame clones alone and lacks a portion of them. Of 2 million to 2.5 million clones detected, roughly 91% appear once; the ten largest clones hold 1.5% to 2%. The data were taken from a study of shared clonotypes between healthy human individuals. Naive CD8 populations comprised CD45RO-negative cells positively selected for CCR7, excluding terminally differentiated effector memory CD45RA+ cells. The sample was naive CD8+ T cells from PBMCs. The TCR originated in a man aged 18 to 29 in good health. Some clones in this sample may be carry-over from other donors' samples.

The CDR3 DNA follows: TGTGCCAGCAGCCCGGCAGGGACTACCTCCTACGAGCAGTACTTC. Its translation: CASSPAGTTSYEQYF. V usage is TRBV5-4 and J usage is TRBJ2-7, with 7 positions matching TRBD2. This CDR3 has 15 residues. The V gene's germline CDR1 is SGHNT and CDR2 YYREEE (reference sequence). Trimming at V came to 4 bases and at J to 0 bases, leaving 7 bases not matched to a gene. Combining the CDR3 with reference TRBV5-4 and TRBJ2-7 gives the whole variable domain ETGVTQSPTHLIKTRGQQVTLRCSSQSGHNTVSWYQQALGQGPQFIFQYYREEENGRGNFPPRFSGLQFPNYSSELNVNALELDDSALYLCASSPAGTTSYEQYFGPGTRLTVT.